Listed here is a single T cell receptor (beta chain). These data are taken from a study of blood T cell repertoires in COVID-19. As for the study in general: Acute-phase and convalescent COVID-19 samples originated in the United States, Italy and Spain.

As handled by the study authors: Estimation of nucleated cell counts was performed using reference gene primer amplification. Here immunoSEQ multiplex PCR was the method, and the copy in TCRdb shows in-frame clones only, minus some. V and J calls and clone size are copied from that table; D and trimming were computed from the DNA. The table includes hundreds of thousands of clones, about 93% detected once. The clonotype comes from a man in his sixties with COVID-19, enrolled during active disease. Sequencing was carried out using peripheral blood.

The CDR3 sequence is CASSLRASGASYEQYF. Written as DNA, the CDR3 is TGTGCCAGCAGTCTAAGGGCTAGCGGGGCTTCCTACGAGCAGTACTTC. V and J are TRBV27 and TRBJ2-7; 9 bases are shared with TRBD2. V lost 5 bases and J lost 1; bases outside the gene matches: 9. This CDR3 region has 16 residues. The germline gives CDR1 MNHEY, CDR2 SMNVEV (reference sequence).